Shown below are 30 T cell receptor beta chains from a single sample sequenced in a study of shared T cell receptors in the human thymus (dated by TCRdb to the early 2020s). Library prep was done by the immunoSEQ multiplex PCR assay. TCRdb stores this immuneACCESS table with in-frame sequences only. Part of the clones is absent; in the studies checked, under half of the shortfall reflects unresolved V genes, and no reason is known for the rest. The sample includes a few hundred thousand clones, with roughly 94% observed a single time. Roughly 0.02% of the sample is in the top ten clones. The sequencing input was thymocytes. Every receptor here comes from a human donor.

J is TRBJ1-2 and V is TRBV9; D is unclear. The germline V gene has CDR1 SGDLS and CDR2 YYNGEE. This CDR3 contains 13 residues. V was trimmed by 3 bases and J by 1 base, leaving 7 bases between them. The CDR3 reads CASSAPLNYGYTF. The CDR3 DNA reads as TGTGCCAGCAGCGCCCCCCTTAACTATGGCTACACCTTC.

The V gene is TRBV28, the J gene TRBJ2-3, with D possibly being TRBD2 (7 bases). This CDR3 has 18 amino acids. The V gene's germline CDR1 is MDHEN and CDR2 SYDVKM. Deletions cut 5 bases from V and 2 bases from J, with 23 bases between. The CDR3 DNA is TGTGCCAGCAGTACCCGACAGGTAGCGGGCCAGAACACAGATACGCAGTATTTT. Translating it yields CASSTRQVAGQNTDTQYF.

This clone has just one count. The rearrangement uses TRBV4-1 and TRBJ2-7, with a weak D call TRBD1 (6 bases). The CDR3 contains 17 residues. Trimming shortened V by 0 bases and J by 3 bases, and 18 bases separated the two germline ends. The germline V gene has CDR1 MGHRA and CDR2 YSYEKL. Here the CDR3 DNA reads TGCGCCAGCAGCCAAGAAGAGACAGGCCCTCGGGTCTACGAGCAGTACTTC. Translating it yields CASSQEETGPRVYEQYF.

The genes are TRBV18 and TRBJ1-4; D is unclear. Germline V gene data show CDR1 as KGHSH and CDR2 as LQKENI. The V and J ends lost 6 bases and 5 bases respectively, with 16 bases between them. The CDR3 has 15 amino acids. The CDR3 here is CASSTRPGGNEKLFF. The CDR3 DNA is TGTGCCAGCTCTACTCGCCCCGGCGGAAATGAAAAACTGTTTTTT.

The rearrangement joins TRBV28 to TRBJ1-4; D might be TRBD1 (6 bases). The germline gives CDR1 MDHEN, CDR2 SYDVKM. The germline V and J ends were trimmed by 6 bases and 1 base, with 18 bases remaining between them. This CDR3 comprises 17 residues. CDR3 nucleotides: TGTGCCAGCAGGGAACCGCCAAGGGGGGTAACTAATGAAAAACTGTTTTTT. Translating it yields CASREPPRGVTNEKLFF.

The gene calls are TRBV7-4 and TRBJ2-2, with D maybe TRBD1 (7 bases). V dropped 4 bases and J dropped 5 bases, with 17 bases sitting between them. The CDR3 spans 16 residues. The germline CDR1 and CDR2 sequences are SGHVT and SQSDAQ. The CDR3 nucleotides read TGTGCCAGCAGCTCGGGGAGGACAGGACGAACCGGGGAGCTGTTTTTT. This codes for CASSSGRTGRTGELFF.

This chain joins TRBV5-1 and TRBJ2-1, with a weak D call TRBD2 (6 bases). Trimming took 0 bases from V and 10 from J, leaving 17 bases between them. Germline loops: CDR1 SGHRS, CDR2 YFSETQ. The CDR3 extends over 15 amino acids. CDR3 region: CASSLAGGAGGEQFF. DNA of the CDR3: TGCGCCAGCAGCTTGGCCGGGGGAGCCGGAGGGGAGCAGTTCTTC.

The chain combines TRBV6-5 with TRBJ2-1; TRBD2 agrees at 9 bases. The CDR3 totals 15 residues. Germline CDR1 and CDR2: MNHEY and SVGAGI. V was pared by 8 bases and J by 12 bases, with 17 bases of the junction left unmatched. CDR3 DNA sequence: TGTGCCAGCGGAGGGGACGGTAGCGGGAGTAAACGGCAGTTCTTC. It is translated as CASGGDGSGSKRQFF.

The genes are TRBV28 and TRBJ1-1; D is ambiguous. V was shortened by 3 bases and J by 10 bases, with 12 bases between the two germline ends. CDR3 length: 12 amino acids. The germline gives CDR1 MDHEN, CDR2 SYDVKM. CDR3 nucleotide sequence: TGTGCCAGCAGTTTGGGCCGTGCCGGAGCTTTCTTT. Protein sequence: CASSLGRAGAFF.

The rearrangement joins TRBV2 to TRBJ2-2, with 12 nucleotides matching TRBD1. The CDR3 runs 15 residues. After removal of 6 bases from V and 7 bases from J, the junction contained 6 bases not matched to a gene. CDR1 and CDR2 from the germline V gene are SNHLY and FYNNEI. This CDR3 reads CASRGQGAGIGELFF. In DNA, the CDR3 is TGTGCCAGCAGGGGACAGGGGGCAGGTATCGGGGAGCTGTTTTTT.

The rearrangement uses TRBV6-5 and TRBJ1-1, with TRBD1 as a possible D gene (5 bases). This CDR3 contains 11 residues. Looked up from germline, CDR1 is MNHEY and CDR2 is SVGAGI. V lost 6 bases to trimming and J lost 7 bases, with 9 bases between them. The CDR3 sequence is CASSQRGEAFF. In DNA, the CDR3 is TGTGCCAGCAGCCAAAGGGGTGAAGCTTTCTTT.

This chain connects TRBV15 to TRBJ1-4, with D perhaps matching TRBD1 (6 bases). CDR1 LNHNV and CDR2 YYDKDF come from the germline V gene (reference sequence). V lost 4 bases, J lost 4 bases, and 19 bases lay in between. The length of the CDR3 is 17 residues. The CDR3 DNA follows: TGTGCCACCAGCATATTCTTTCGAGGGACACGTAATGAAAAACTGTTTTTT. It codes for CATSIFFRGTRNEKLFF.

The chain joins TRBV29-1 to TRBJ2-1, with 10 bases lining up with TRBD2. The CDR3 totals 13 residues. V trimming: 4 bases; J trimming: 7 bases; junction bases outside the gene matches: 4. Germline CDR1 is SQVTM and CDR2 is ANQGSEA. CDR3 loop: CSVVLAGVNEQFF. DNA of the CDR3: TGCAGCGTTGTTCTAGCGGGAGTGAATGAGCAGTTCTTC.

This clone was observed once. The chain uses TRBV19 and TRBJ1-1, with D hard to call. V lost 3 bases to trimming and J lost 2 bases, with 16 bases between them. The CDR3 extends over 16 amino acids. Germline CDR1 and CDR2: LNHDA and SQIVND (reference sequence). CDR3 sequence reads: CASSIFVRSQNTEAFF. DNA of the CDR3: TGTGCCAGTAGTATTTTTGTGAGGTCTCAAAACACTGAAGCTTTCTTT.

The genes are TRBV19 and TRBJ1-1; possibly TRBD1 for D (5 bases). Trimming took off 3 bases at V and 4 bases at J, with 15 bases between the two ends. Per germline, CDR1 LNHDA and CDR2 SQIVND (reference sequence). This CDR3 region has 15 residues. The CDR3 nucleotides are TGTGCCAGTAGTATTCTCGGGGGGGGAACCACTGAAGCTTTCTTT. Translated, it gives CASSILGGGTTEAFF.

V gene TRBV7-9 combines with J gene TRBJ1-5; D unresolved. V was trimmed by 1 base and J by 10 bases, leaving 23 bases between them. Looked up from germline, CDR1 is SEHNR and CDR2 is FQNEAQ (reference sequence). This CDR3 is 17 amino acids long. CDR3 sequence reads: CASSLGVGRRGLEPQHF. Here the CDR3 DNA reads TGTGCCAGCAGCTTAGGGGTCGGCAGGCGAGGACTTGAACCCCAGCATTTT.

The genes are TRBV15 and TRBJ2-7; D unclear. Trimming removed 0 bases from V and 5 bases from J, with 8 bases in between. CDR1 and CDR2 from the germline V gene are LNHNV and YYDKDF (reference sequence). This CDR3 contains 13 residues. This chain's CDR3 is CATSRDGPDEQYF. DNA of the CDR3: TGTGCCACCAGCAGAGATGGCCCGGACGAGCAGTACTTC. Full variable domain (rest looked up from reference TRBV15 and TRBJ2-7): DAMVIQNPRYQVTQFGKPVTLSCSQTLNHNVMYWYQQKSSQAPKLLFHYYDKDFNNEADTPDNFQSRRPNTSFCFLDIRSPGLGDTAMYLCATSRDGPDEQYFGPGTRLTVT.

The chain couples TRBV6-5 to TRBJ2-3; 10 positions match TRBD2. The CDR3 is 15 residues long. Germline-derived CDR1 and CDR2 are MNHEY and SVGAGI. The V gene end was trimmed by 2 bases and the J gene end by 6 bases; junction bases not matched to a gene: 5. The CDR3 loop is CASSYLAGVVDTQYF. The CDR3 region has the DNA TGTGCCAGCAGTTACCTAGCGGGAGTAGTCGATACGCAGTATTTT.

The chain employs TRBV29-1 and TRBJ2-3, with D possibly being TRBD1 (5 bases). Trimming removed 6 bases from V and 2 bases from J, with 18 bases in between. Germline V gives CDR1 SQVTM, CDR2 ANQGSEA. The CDR3 spans 15 residues. In DNA, the CDR3 is TGCAGCGTCCGAAGGGGCGGTCCCTCCACAGATACGCAGTATTTT. Protein: CSVRRGGPSTDTQYF.

There are a few counts of this clone. V usage is TRBV2 and J usage is TRBJ1-1; D ambiguous. Germline V gene sequence: CDR1 SNHLY, CDR2 FYNNEI. CDR3 length: 14 residues. With 7 bases removed from V and 1 base from J, the gap between germline ends came to 13 bases. This CDR3 reads CASTDAFPNTEAFF. The CDR3, as DNA: TGTGCCAGCACCGACGCATTTCCGAACACTGAAGCTTTCTTT. Full variable domain (remainder filled in from reference TRBV2 and TRBJ1-1): EPEVTQTPSHQVTQMGQEVILRCVPISNHLYFYWYRQILGQKVEFLVSFYNNEISEKSEIFDDQFSVERPDGSNFTLKIRSTKLEDSAMYFCASTDAFPNTEAFFGQGTRLTVV.

The rearrangement uses TRBV19 and TRBJ2-7, with 8 bases identical to TRBD2. Germline loops: CDR1 LNHDA, CDR2 SQIVND (reference sequence). Losses at the gene ends were 5 bases for V and 0 bases for J; bases not matched to a gene: 6. The CDR3 totals 15 residues. CDR3 loop: CASSLIAGPSYEQYF. The CDR3 DNA follows: TGTGCCAGTAGTTTAATAGCGGGACCCTCCTACGAGCAGTACTTC. The variable domain in full, with the rest retrieved from reference TRBV19 and TRBJ2-7, is DGGITQSPKYLFRKEGQNVTLSCEQNLNHDAMYWYRQDPGQGLRLIYYSQIVNDFQKGDIAEGYSVSREKKESFPLTVTSAQKNPTAFYLCASSLIAGPSYEQYFGPGTRLTVT.

V and J are TRBV6-1 and TRBJ1-1; D gene uncertain. The V end lost 6 bases, the J end lost 1 base, and 9 bases lay between the germline ends. CDR1 is MNHNS and CDR2 is SASEGT in the germline V gene. The CDR3 has 13 residues. CDR3 sequence (DNA): TGTGCCAGCAGAGACTGGCGGAACACTGAAGCTTTCTTT. It yields the protein CASRDWRNTEAFF.

V and J are TRBV27 and TRBJ2-7, with no clear D. Germline V CDR1 and CDR2: MNHEY, SMNVEV (reference sequence). Trimming removed 4 bases from V and 3 bases from J, with 10 bases in between. This CDR3 region has 13 residues. Here the CDR3 DNA reads TGTGCCAGCAGTTCTAGGAGAAGCTACGAGCAGTACTTC. Its translation is CASSSRRSYEQYF.

This chain links TRBV28 with TRBJ1-4, with D possibly TRBD1 on 6 matching bases. This CDR3 is built from 15 residues. CDR1 is MDHEN and CDR2 is SYDVKM in the germline V gene. Trimming left V 5 bases short and J 10 bases short, with 20 bases between. This CDR3 is CASSPLNQQGGKLFF. In DNA form, the CDR3 reads TGTGCCAGCAGTCCGTTAAACCAACAGGGTGGAAAACTGTTTTTT.

Details on this clone: In the same sample, other DNA sequences code for this CDR3. V gene TRBV5-1 combines with J gene TRBJ2-7; D is perhaps TRBD1 (5 bases). The germline V and J ends were trimmed by 1 base and 2 bases, with 16 bases remaining between them. The CDR3 sequence is 16 residues long. The germline V gene encodes CDR1 SGHRS and CDR2 YFSETQ. The CDR3 protein is CASSLIEQGATYEQYF. In nucleotides, the CDR3 is TGCGCCAGCAGCTTGATCGAGCAGGGCGCGACCTACGAGCAGTACTTC. Based on the CDR3 plus reference TRBV5-1 and TRBJ2-7, the full variable domain is KAGVTQTPRYLIKTRGQQVTLSCSPISGHRSVSWYQQTPGQGLQFLFEYFSETQRNKGNFPGRFSGRQFSNSRSEMNVSTLELGDSALYLCASSLIEQGATYEQYFGPGTRLTVT.

The chain couples TRBV12-5 to TRBJ1-2; a possible D gene is TRBD1 (5 bases). This CDR3 spans 17 amino acids. Trimming removed 5 bases from V and 2 bases from J, with 21 bases in between. Germline V CDR1 and CDR2: LGHNT, FRNRAP. Written as DNA, the CDR3 is TGTGCTAGTGGTCCCCTAGAAGCCGAAGGGGTCAACTATGGCTACACCTTC. Encoded protein: CASGPLEAEGVNYGYTF. The whole variable domain, remainder taken from reference TRBV12-5 and TRBJ1-2, is DARVTQTPRHKVTEMGQEVTMRCQPILGHNTVFWYRQTMMQGLELLAYFRNRAPLDDSGMPKDRFSAEMPDATLATLKIQPSEPRDSAVYFCASGPLEAEGVNYGYTFGSGTRLTVV.

V is TRBV4-3 and J is TRBJ2-5; D not certain. Germline-derived CDR1 and CDR2 are LGHNA and YSLEER. The CDR3 runs 16 residues. Trimming removed 4 bases from V and 2 bases from J, with 17 bases in between. DNA of the CDR3: TGCGCCAGCAGCCCTGAATCGTGGTGGCAGCAAGAGACCCAGTACTTC. Amino acids: CASSPESWWQQETQYF.

The J gene is TRBJ2-7, the V gene TRBV7-2; 11 positions agree with TRBD2. The V gene end was trimmed by 6 bases and the J gene end by 4 bases; junction bases not matched to a gene: 8. This CDR3 region has 15 residues. Germline-derived CDR1 and CDR2 are SGHTA and FQGNSA. The CDR3 reads CASRRGTSGAYEQYF. DNA of the CDR3: TGTGCCAGCAGAAGGGGGACTAGCGGCGCGTACGAGCAGTACTTC.

The chain is built from TRBV7-9 and TRBJ1-6; D unresolved. This CDR3 is built from 13 residues. With 2 bases removed from V and 7 bases from J, the gap between germline ends came to 6 bases. Germline V gives CDR1 SEHNR, CDR2 FQNEAQ (reference sequence). DNA of the CDR3: TGTGCCAGCAGCTTACGGGTGAATTCACCCCTCCACTTT. This sequence encodes CASSLRVNSPLHF.

Turning to this clone: One end of the junction varies from germline; a read error may be responsible. The chain joins TRBV3-1 (or the pseudogene TRBV3-2) to TRBJ2-1, with a possible D match to TRBD1 (5 bases). This CDR3 contains 8 residues. Germline lookup yields CDR1 LGHDT and CDR2 YNNKEL (reference sequence). The CDR3 region is CIGRAQVF. In DNA form, the CDR3 reads TGCATTGGCAGGGCCCAAGTCTTC.